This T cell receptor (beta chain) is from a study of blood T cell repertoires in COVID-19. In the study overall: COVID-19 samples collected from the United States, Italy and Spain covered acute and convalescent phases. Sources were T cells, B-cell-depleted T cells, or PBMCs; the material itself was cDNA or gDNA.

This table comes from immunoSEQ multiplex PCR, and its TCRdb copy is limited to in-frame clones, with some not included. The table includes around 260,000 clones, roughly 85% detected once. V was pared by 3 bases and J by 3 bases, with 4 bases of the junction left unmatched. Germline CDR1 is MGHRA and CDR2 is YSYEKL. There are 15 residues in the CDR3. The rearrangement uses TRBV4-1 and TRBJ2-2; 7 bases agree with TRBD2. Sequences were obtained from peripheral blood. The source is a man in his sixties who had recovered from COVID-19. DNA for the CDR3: TGCGCCAGCAGCCAGGGGGGGTTTGACACCGGGGAGCTGTTTTTT. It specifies CASSQGGFDTGELFF.